Listed below are T cell receptor beta chains from one sample, sequenced in a study of shared clonotypes between healthy human individuals. Using immunoSEQ multiplex PCR, the repertoire was profiled, and TCRdb retains in-frame clones only, with some absent. The sample has roughly 2.5 million clones, just over 90% seen once. The sample comprised naive CD4+ T cells sorted from blood. These receptors originate from a young man in good health. Each CDR3 is given without its conserved first and last residue. Not all rows give a size; the values are once, few, many and, for expanded clones, a class.

j_call	v_call	clone_size	cdr3_aa
TRBJ2-3	TRBV10-3	-	AISESQRGVTDTQY
TRBJ2-6	TRBV5-1	-	ASGTGSTWSSGANVLT
TRBJ2-3	TRBV10-1	-	ASSHRGSPTDTQY
TRBJ2-1	TRBV9	-	ASSPGGGVEQF
TRBJ1-2	TRBV19	once	ASSMSRANYGYT
TRBJ1-6	TRBV18	once	ASSPQGLDSPLH
TRBJ1-1	TRBV9	-	ASSVGGGGNTEAF
TRBJ1-1	TRBV6-1	-	ASSEGGTPMNTEAF
TRBJ2-6	TRBV7-2	-	ASRSSGANVLT
TRBJ1-6	TRBV13	-	ASSLNVNSPLH
TRBJ1-5	TRBV7-8	once	ASSGRDSRGAQH
TRBJ2-5	TRBV11-2	-	ASSLTGTGGETQY
TRBJ2-3	TRBV7-6	-	ASSPTSETDTQY
TRBJ2-3	TRBV11-3	-	ASSLGQGSTDTQY
TRBJ2-7	TRBV6-6	-	ASSYSGLAFNEQY
TRBJ1-6	TRBV6-5	-	ASNEGRSGSPLH
TRBJ2-7	TRBV6-1	-	ASSETGASDEQY
TRBJ2-2	TRBV6-6	-	AFRTGLMGELF
TRBJ2-1	TRBV7-3	-	ASSLTTDLDNEQF
TRBJ2-5	TRBV28	-	ASFDRDGQTQY
TRBJ1-4	TRBV28	-	ASSAGSRGKLF
TRBJ2-1	TRBV6-6	-	ASTPGIYNEQF
TRBJ2-5	TRBV21-1	-	ASSRPPRTGGEETQY
TRBJ2-7	TRBV15	-	ATSRAQGAYEQY
TRBJ2-7	TRBV6-5	-	ASSTTSGGEQY
TRBJ2-3	TRBV7-2	-	ASTTPLVGTQY
TRBJ1-5	TRBV10-3	-	AIRDHRVGDNQPQH
TRBJ1-3	TRBV5-1	-	ASSLEGTGSGNTIY
TRBJ2-4	TRBV5-4	-	ASSSGGGSKAKNIQY
TRBJ2-7	TRBV5-1	-	ASSSLPGQSYEQY
TRBJ2-1	TRBV2	-	ASRKPGLAVAGEQF
TRBJ1-4	TRBV28	-	ASSSFWAGSEKLF
TRBJ2-5	TRBV7-6	-	ASSLQRETQY
TRBJ2-5	TRBV5-1	-	ASTRGETQY
TRBJ2-2	TRBV12-5	-	ASGSPGTLIRLGELF
TRBJ1-1	TRBV11-2	-	ASSLFRGLNTEAF
TRBJ1-3	TRBV5-4	-	ASSFEGPGNTIY
TRBJ2-1	TRBV2	-	ASSAGTSGNNEQF
TRBJ1-1	TRBV10-2	-	ASSESHTEAF
TRBJ2-2	TRBV6-1	-	ASISRDRDTGELF
TRBJ2-7	TRBV15	once	ATSREEKTAEQY
TRBJ1-1	TRBV2	-	ASRDRTGRVDTEAF
TRBJ2-1	TRBV6-5	-	ASSPDWNEQF
TRBJ1-1	TRBV6-5	-	ASSYLGTEGLEAF
TRBJ2-1	TRBV14	-	ASSHRGTSYNEQF
TRBJ1-2	TRBV5-1	-	ASSPQGYANYGYT